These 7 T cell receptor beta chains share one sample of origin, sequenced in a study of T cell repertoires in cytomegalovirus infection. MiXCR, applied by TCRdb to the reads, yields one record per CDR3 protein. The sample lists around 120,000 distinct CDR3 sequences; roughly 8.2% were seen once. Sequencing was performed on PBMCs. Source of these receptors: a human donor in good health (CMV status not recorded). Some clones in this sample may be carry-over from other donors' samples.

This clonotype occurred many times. The CDR3, as DNA: TGTGCCAGCAGTGAGCCGGGGGGGTCATACAATGAGCAGTTCTTC. It yields the protein CASSEPGGSYNEQFF. The J gene is TRBJ2-1, the V gene TRBV2; the match to TRBD2 covers 8 bases. The germline V gene encodes CDR1 SNHLY and CDR2 FYNNEI. The CDR3 contains 15 residues. The ends lost 3 bases at V and 4 bases at J; junction bases unmatched: 5.

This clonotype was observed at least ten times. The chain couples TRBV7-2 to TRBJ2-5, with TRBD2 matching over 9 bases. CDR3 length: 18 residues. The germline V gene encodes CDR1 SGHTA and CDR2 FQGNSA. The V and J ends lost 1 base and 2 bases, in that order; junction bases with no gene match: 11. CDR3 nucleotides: TGTGCCAGCAGCTTAGGTCGGAGTAGCGGGGGATTACAAGAGACCCAGTACTTC. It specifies CASSLGRSSGGLQETQYF.

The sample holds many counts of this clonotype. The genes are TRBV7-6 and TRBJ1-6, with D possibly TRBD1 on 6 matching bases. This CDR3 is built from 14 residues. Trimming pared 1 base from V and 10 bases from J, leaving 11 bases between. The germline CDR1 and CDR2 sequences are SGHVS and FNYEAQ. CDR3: CASSLGGASSPLHF. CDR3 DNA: TGTGCCAGCAGCTTAGGGGGGGCATCCTCACCCCTCCACTTT.

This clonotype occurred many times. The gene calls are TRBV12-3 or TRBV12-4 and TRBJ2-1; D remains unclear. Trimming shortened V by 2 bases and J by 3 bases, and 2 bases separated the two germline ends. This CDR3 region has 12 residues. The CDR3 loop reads CASSLNYNEQFF. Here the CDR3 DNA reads TGTGCCAGCAGTTTAAACTACAATGAGCAGTTCTTC.

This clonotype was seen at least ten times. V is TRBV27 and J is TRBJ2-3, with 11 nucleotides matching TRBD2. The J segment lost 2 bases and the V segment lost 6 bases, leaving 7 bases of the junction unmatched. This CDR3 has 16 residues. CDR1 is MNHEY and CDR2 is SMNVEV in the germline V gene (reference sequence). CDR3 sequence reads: CASSRTSGGITDTQYF. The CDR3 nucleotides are TGTGCCAGCAGCCGAACTAGCGGGGGTATCACAGATACGCAGTATTTT.

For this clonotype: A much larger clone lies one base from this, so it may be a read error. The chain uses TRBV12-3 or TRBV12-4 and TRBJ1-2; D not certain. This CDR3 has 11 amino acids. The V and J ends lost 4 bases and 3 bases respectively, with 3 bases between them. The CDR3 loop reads CASSSDYGYTF. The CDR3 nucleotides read TGTGCCAGCAGTTCCGACTATGGCTACACCTTC.

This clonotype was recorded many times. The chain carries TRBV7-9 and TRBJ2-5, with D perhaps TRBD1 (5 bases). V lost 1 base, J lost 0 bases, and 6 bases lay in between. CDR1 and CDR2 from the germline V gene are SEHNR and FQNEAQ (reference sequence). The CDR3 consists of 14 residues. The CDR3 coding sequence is TGTGCCAGCAGCTTAGAGACAGACCAAGAGACCCAGTACTTC. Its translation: CASSLETDQETQYF.